This TCR beta chain derives from a study of blood T cell repertoires in COVID-19. At the level of the study: The study drew acute and convalescent COVID-19 samples from the United States, Italy and Spain. The cDNA or gDNA used as material had been derived from T cells, B-cell-depleted T cells, or PBMCs.

The CDR3 totals 14 residues. Original methodology: Reference gene primer amplification yielded estimated nucleated cell counts. Data came from immunoSEQ multiplex PCR; TCRdb stores just in-frame clones and leaves some out. V and J calls and clone size are given by that table; D and trimming were obtained from the DNA. Of more than 95,000 clones in the sample, roughly 80% are singletons; the top ten hold 20% to 25%. The chain couples TRBV21-1 to TRBJ1-5; the D call TRBD1 from the table was never checked on the DNA. TRBV21-1 is an annotated pseudogene. This clonotype was obtained from a human donor in a cohort sampled during active COVID-19. Sequenced material: peripheral blood. The CDR3 protein is CASSITGNNQPQHF. CDR3 nucleotide sequence: TGTGCCAGCAGCATTACAGGGAACAATCAGCCCCAGCATTTT.